The 23 T cell receptor beta chains given below trace back to one sample, sequenced in a study of cytomegalovirus exposure and HLA in healthy donors. The PCR was carried out with 60 Vbeta primers and 13 Jbeta primers. Measured with immunoSEQ multiplex PCR; TCRdb has only the in-frame clones, and not every one. The table shows 95,000 to 150,000 clones, with about four fifths occurring only once. Sequencing was carried out using PBMCs. The source of these receptors is a female donor in good health and CMV-seropositive.

V gene TRBV18 combines with J gene TRBJ2-7; 8 nucleotides agree with TRBD2. Germline CDR1 and CDR2: KGHSH and LQKENI. CDR3 length: 14 residues. V lost 6 bases, J lost 4 bases, and 8 bases stayed unmatched. The CDR3, as DNA: TGTGCCAGCTCTTTCGGGACTAGAGAATACGAGCAGTACTTC. Residues: CASSFGTREYEQYF.

The chain is built from TRBV7-8 and TRBJ1-5, with D perhaps matching TRBD1 (5 bases). The CDR3 has 13 amino acids. The germline CDR1 and CDR2 sequences are SGHVS and FQNEAQ. V lost 2 bases and J 5 bases, leaving 7 bases between the germline ends. CDR3 sequence reads: CASSLRGDQPQHF. The CDR3 DNA is TGTGCCAGCAGCTTACGGGGGGATCAGCCCCAGCATTTT.

V usage is TRBV30 and J usage is TRBJ1-3; unclear D gene. The CDR3 has 16 amino acids. Germline V lookup: CDR1 GTSNPN, CDR2 SVGIG (reference sequence). Trimming took off 2 bases at V and 0 bases at J, with 14 bases between the two ends. The CDR3 nucleotides read TGTGCCTGGAGTTCGATCAACCGGAGCTCTGGAAACACCATATATTTT. Amino acids: CAWSSINRSSGNTIYF.

This clone has just a few counts. The rearrangement joins TRBV30 to TRBJ1-2; 8 nucleotides match TRBD1. CDR1 GTSNPN and CDR2 SVGIG come from the germline V gene (reference sequence). After removal of 3 bases from V and 7 bases from J, the junction contained 7 bases not matched to a gene. This CDR3 region has 13 residues. CDR3 sequence reads: CAWSADRATGYTF. CDR3 sequence (DNA): TGTGCCTGGAGCGCGGACAGGGCGACTGGCTACACCTTC.

The rearrangement uses TRBV5-1 and TRBJ1-2, with D perhaps TRBD1 (5 bases). Germline V gene lookup returns CDR1 SGHRS and CDR2 YFSETQ. V lost 6 bases and J lost 2, with 14 bases in between. The CDR3 loop spans 14 amino acids. DNA of the CDR3: TGCGCCAGCAAGTTGGGCAGGGCAAACTATGGCTACACCTTC. Its translation: CASKLGRANYGYTF. Filled out from reference TRBV5-1 and TRBJ1-2, the complete variable domain reads KAGVTQTPRYLIKTRGQQVTLSCSPISGHRSVSWYQQTPGQGLQFLFEYFSETQRNKGNFPGRFSGRQFSNSRSEMNVSTLELGDSALYLCASKLGRANYGYTFGSGTRLTVV.

The CDR3 loop is CASSYGGAGRYGYTF. The CDR3 nucleotides read TGTGCCAGCAGTTACGGGGGGGCGGGTCGGTATGGCTACACCTTC. The genes are TRBV6-5 and TRBJ1-2; perhaps TRBD1 as D (6 bases). Per the germline V gene, CDR1 is MNHEY and CDR2 is SVGAGI. CDR3 length equals 15 residues. Trimming removed 2 bases from V and 5 bases from J, with 15 bases in between.

The chain is built from TRBV5-1 and TRBJ2-7; the match to TRBD1 covers 10 bases. V was pared by 2 bases and J by 2 bases, with 4 bases of the junction left unmatched. Germline CDR1 and CDR2: SGHRS and YFSETQ. The CDR3 loop spans 15 amino acids. In nucleotides, the CDR3 is TGCGCCAGCAGCTTCCGGGACAGGGGTCCCTACGAGCAGTACTTC. It encodes CASSFRDRGPYEQYF.

The chain's CDR3 is CASSPNPGNEQFF. CDR3 coding DNA: TGTGCCAGCTCACCAAACCCGGGCAATGAGCAGTTCTTC. This rearrangement joins TRBV18 to TRBJ2-1; no clear D. Germline CDR1 and CDR2: KGHSH and LQKENI. V lost 2 bases to trimming and J lost 6 bases, with 8 bases between them. This CDR3 is 13 amino acids long.

V usage is TRBV30 and J usage is TRBJ1-6; possibly TRBD1 for D (6 bases). This CDR3 region has 13 residues. Germline loops: CDR1 GTSNPN, CDR2 SVGIG (reference sequence). Trimming cost V 2 bases and J 18 bases, with 20 bases left between them. CDR3 amino acids: CAWSITGTPRYHF. CDR3 in DNA: TGTGCCTGGAGTATTACCGGGACACCCCGCTACCACTTT.

This clone has just one count. This rearrangement joins TRBV5-4 to TRBJ2-7; TRBD2 matches 8 bases. Germline V gene sequence: CDR1 SGHNT, CDR2 YYREEE (reference sequence). J lost 0 bases, V lost 4 bases, and 3 bases had no gene match. The CDR3 contains 14 residues. DNA for the CDR3: TGTGCCAGCAGCCCGGGGGGGAACTCCTACGAGCAGTACTTC. Protein product: CASSPGGNSYEQYF.

The V call is TRBV5-1, the J call TRBJ2-3, with D possibly matching TRBD1 (6 bases). The ends were cut back, 7 bases at V and 2 bases at J, with 14 bases in the middle. The CDR3 has 14 amino acids. In germline, CDR1 is SGHRS, CDR2 YFSETQ. CDR3 loop: CASGNPGHTDTQYF. The DNA of the CDR3 is TGCGCCAGCGGGAACCCGGGACACACAGATACGCAGTATTTT. Supplemented by reference TRBV5-1 and TRBJ2-3, the full variable domain reads KAGVTQTPRYLIKTRGQQVTLSCSPISGHRSVSWYQQTPGQGLQFLFEYFSETQRNKGNFPGRFSGRQFSNSRSEMNVSTLELGDSALYLCASGNPGHTDTQYFGPGTRLTVL.

In its sample, this clone was seen once. V and J are TRBV2 and TRBJ2-5; 15 positions match TRBD2. The junction had 13 bases not matched to a gene; V was cut back by 8 bases and J by 3 bases. CDR1 is SNHLY, CDR2 FYNNEI, per germline. This CDR3 has 18 residues. CDR3 sequence: CASGDWTSGGAGEETQYF. In DNA form, the CDR3 reads TGTGCCAGCGGGGACTGGACTAGCGGGGGGGCGGGGGAAGAGACCCAGTACTTC. Based on the CDR3 plus reference TRBV2 and TRBJ2-5, the full variable domain is EPEVTQTPSHQVTQMGQEVILRCVPISNHLYFYWYRQILGQKVEFLVSFYNNEISEKSEIFDDQFSVERPDGSNFTLKIRSTKLEDSAMYFCASGDWTSGGAGEETQYFGPGTRLLVL.

The gene calls are TRBV11-3 and TRBJ2-3; 8 nucleotides line up with TRBD2. The CDR3 is made up of 15 amino acids. Germline CDR1 and CDR2: SGHNT and YENEEA. The V gene end was trimmed by 3 bases and the J gene end by 1 base; junction bases not matched to a gene: 3. The chain's CDR3 is CASSLGTSGTDTQYF. The DNA for the CDR3 is TGTGCCAGCAGCTTGGGGACTAGTGGCACAGATACGCAGTATTTT.

In its sample, this clone was seen a few times. The chain has TRBV6-1 and TRBJ1-6, with D possibly being TRBD1 (6 bases). With 7 bases removed from V and 8 bases from J, the gap between germline ends came to 15 bases. Germline values: CDR1 MNHNS, CDR2 SASEGT. This CDR3 has 14 amino acids. The CDR3 bases are TGTGCCAGCACCATCACGGCAGGGGATTCACCCCTCCACTTT. Protein: CASTITAGDSPLHF.

This clone is a singleton in its sample. The gene calls are TRBV5-1 and TRBJ1-4; 8 nucleotides align to TRBD1. This CDR3 is built from 14 residues. V was clipped by 5 bases and J by 2 bases; unmatched bases: 2. Looked up from germline, CDR1 is SGHRS and CDR2 is YFSETQ. CDR3 bases: TGCGCCAGCAGAGGGACAGGCACTAATGAAAAACTGTTTTTT. It is translated as CASRGTGTNEKLFF.

The chain is built from TRBV5-4 and TRBJ2-1; TRBD2 aligns across 10 bases. CDR3 length: 15 amino acids. V lost 4 bases to trimming and J lost 2 bases; unmatched junction nucleotides: 3. Germline lookup yields CDR1 SGHNT and CDR2 YYREEE (reference sequence). CDR3 in amino acids: CASSRAGGAYNEQFF. In DNA form, the CDR3 reads TGTGCCAGCAGCCGAGCGGGGGGGGCCTACAATGAGCAGTTCTTC. The full variable domain, with the rest looked up from reference TRBV5-4 and TRBJ2-1, is ETGVTQSPTHLIKTRGQQVTLRCSSQSGHNTVSWYQQALGQGPQFIFQYYREEENGRGNFPPRFSGLQFPNYSSELNVNALELDDSALYLCASSRAGGAYNEQFFGPGTRLTVL.

The chain uses TRBV11-2 and TRBJ2-7; weak D call: TRBD2 (6 bases). Germline CDR1 is SGHAT and CDR2 is FQNNGV. The V end was cut by 4 bases, the J end by 4 bases, with 8 bases between. This CDR3 is 12 amino acids long. CDR3 sequence reads: CASSSGVYEQYF. The CDR3 coding sequence is TGTGCCAGCAGCTCGGGGGTTTACGAGCAGTACTTC.

The chain combines TRBV19 with TRBJ1-2, with TRBD1 identical over 8 bases. The CDR3 sequence is 15 residues long. Trimming at V came to 6 bases and at J to 6 bases, leaving 12 bases not matched to a gene. CDR1 is LNHDA and CDR2 is SQIVND in the germline V gene (reference sequence). The CDR3 DNA sequence: TGTGCCAGTAGACCGCAGGGGGCATATCGGAATGGCTACACCTTC. Its protein product is CASRPQGAYRNGYTF.

The chain recombines TRBV10-1 with TRBJ1-6; TRBD1 matches at 9 bases. The junction had 4 bases not matched to a gene; V was cut back by 10 bases and J by 9 bases. This CDR3 contains 12 residues. Germline CDR1 is WNHNN and CDR2 is SYGVQD (reference sequence). This CDR3 reads CATGQGTSPLHF. CDR3 DNA: TGCGCCACCGGACAGGGGACTTCACCCCTCCACTTT.

The V gene is TRBV10-3, the J gene TRBJ1-6, with D maybe TRBD1 (6 bases). Trimming pared 10 bases from V and 5 bases from J, leaving 15 bases between. Germline lookup yields CDR1 ENHRY and CDR2 SYGVKD. The CDR3 is 14 amino acids. The CDR3 sequence is CATRVDRNNSPLHF. The CDR3 bases are TGTGCCACGAGGGTGGACAGAAATAATTCACCCCTCCACTTT.

V usage is TRBV30 and J usage is TRBJ1-2, with TRBD1 identical over 7 bases. This CDR3 contains 17 residues. Germline V gene sequence: CDR1 GTSNPN, CDR2 SVGIG (reference sequence). V shed 7 bases and J 8 bases; nucleotides not matched to a gene: 25. This CDR3 is CASKLVYGDSSGRGYTF. CDR3 in DNA: TGTGCCTCCAAACTCGTCTATGGGGACAGCAGTGGCCGCGGCTACACCTTC.

This chain links TRBV30 with TRBJ1-2, with D possibly being TRBD1 (5 bases). The CDR3 runs to 15 residues. The V and J ends lost 1 base and 5 bases respectively, with 17 bases between them. Germline V gene sequence: CDR1 GTSNPN, CDR2 SVGIG (reference sequence). The CDR3 region has the DNA TGTGCCTGGAGTGCCATGGGGGGAGGAGGTTATGGCTACACCTTC. It translates to CAWSAMGGGGYGYTF.

The J gene is TRBJ2-3, the V gene TRBV7-9; 8 bases are shared with TRBD2. Germline lookup yields CDR1 SEHNR and CDR2 FQNEAQ (reference sequence). J gave up 6 bases and V 5 bases, and 10 bases lay outside the gene matches. This CDR3 is 15 amino acids long. The CDR3 bases are TGTGCCAGCAGCGTCGGGACTAGTTCTCTGGATACGCAGTATTTT. Amino acids: CASSVGTSSLDTQYF.